These 30 T cell receptor beta chains share one sample of origin, sequenced in a study of neurological immune-mediated disorders. TCRdb processed the 5' RACE reads anew with MiXCR; each CDR3 protein has one entry. The data hold 74,000 or so distinct CDR3 sequences, with approximately 9.4% observed a single time. What was sequenced was PBMCs. All receptors derive from a man aged 50-59 years in good health.

This clonotype has at least ten counts. The chain couples TRBV28 to TRBJ2-1, with D possibly TRBD1 on 5 matching bases. Trimming removed 5 bases from V and 8 bases from J, with 19 bases in between. The length of the CDR3 is 15 residues. Germline CDR1 MDHEN, CDR2 SYDVKM. The CDR3 loop reads CASSPGLVEADEQFF. The CDR3 DNA follows: TGTGCCAGCAGTCCAGGGCTCGTCGAGGCGGATGAGCAGTTCTTC.

This clonotype has at least ten counts. This CDR3 is CASSGGQVVTEAFF. CDR3 nucleotide sequence: TGTGCCAGCAGCGGCGGACAGGTGGTAACTGAAGCTTTCTTT. The V call is TRBV9, the J call TRBJ1-1; 7 bases map to TRBD1. With 3 bases clipped from V and 5 bases from J, the junction kept 7 bases outside the gene matches. This CDR3 is 14 amino acids long. Germline CDR1 SGDLS, CDR2 YYNGEE.

This clonotype was seen many times. The gene calls are TRBV12-3 or TRBV12-4 and TRBJ2-2; TRBD1 aligns across 7 bases. The CDR3 covers 17 residues. V was clipped by 5 bases and J by 2 bases; unmatched bases: 11. In DNA form, the CDR3 reads TGTGCCAGCAGTCCTCGGAACAGGGGCAGAAACACCGGGGAGCTGTTTTTT. Translated: CASSPRNRGRNTGELFF.

V and J are TRBV5-1 and TRBJ2-7; no clear D. The germline gives CDR1 SGHRS, CDR2 YFSETQ. There are 12 residues in the CDR3. The V gene lost 4 bases and the J gene lost 2 bases, with 7 bases spanning the gap. The CDR3 DNA reads TGCGCCAGCAGCCACGGAGCCTACGAGCAGTACTTC. This sequence encodes CASSHGAYEQYF.

This clonotype was seen just once. Because the CDR3 is missing its conserved closing phenylalanine or tryptophan, this is likely a read error. V usage is TRBV28 and J usage is TRBJ1-5; 9 bases map to TRBD1. The J segment lost 7 bases and the V segment lost 6 bases, leaving 10 bases of the junction unmatched. The V gene's germline CDR1 is MDHEN and CDR2 SYDVKM. The length of the CDR3 is 15 residues. CDR3 in DNA: TGTGCCAGCAGGGGACAGGGTTGGTCGGGCCAGCCCCAGCATTCT. Translating it yields CASRGQGWSGQPQHS.

This clonotype was seen at least ten times. The chain carries TRBV7-2 and TRBJ2-5, with D possibly being TRBD2 (6 bases). Germline V lookup: CDR1 SGHTA, CDR2 FQGNSA. The CDR3 length is 15 residues. Trimming pared 5 bases from V and 2 bases from J, leaving 15 bases between. As DNA, the CDR3 is TGTGCCAGCAGCCCCAGCGGGCTACGACAAGAGACCCAGTACTTC. This translates into CASSPSGLRQETQYF.

This clonotype appeared many times. This chain joins TRBV24-1 and TRBJ2-2, with D possibly TRBD1 on 6 matching bases. Trimming pared 4 bases from V and 5 bases from J, leaving 19 bases between. Looked up from germline, CDR1 is KGHDR and CDR2 is SFDVKD. The CDR3 has 17 amino acids. The CDR3 loop is CATSEAGTRTATGELFF. CDR3 DNA sequence: TGTGCCACCAGTGAGGCCGGGACACGGACTGCGACCGGGGAGCTGTTTTTT.

This clonotype was recorded at least ten times. The V and J genes are TRBV3-1 and TRBJ2-7, with 8 bases matching TRBD1. This CDR3 spans 12 amino acids. The V segment lost 6 bases and the J segment 2 bases; nucleotides outside the gene matches: 0. CDR1 and CDR2 (germline): LGHDT, YNNKEL (reference sequence). The CDR3 sequence: CASRGQAYEQYF. The CDR3 DNA reads TGTGCCAGCAGGGGACAGGCCTACGAGCAGTACTTC.

On this clonotype itself: A read error is possible here, since a much larger clone lies one base away. The chain employs TRBV25-1 and TRBJ2-2, with D perhaps matching TRBD2 (6 bases). The CDR3 has 17 amino acids. V was pared by 2 bases and J by 3 bases, with 16 bases between. Germline V gives CDR1 MGHDK, CDR2 SYGVNS. CDR3 in amino acids: CASSEVLRTIHTGELFF. Here the CDR3 DNA reads TGTGCCAGCAGTGAAGTACTTAGGACTATCCACACCGGGGAGCTGTTTTTT.

The table lists this clonotype with many counts. V usage is TRBV5-1 and J usage is TRBJ1-4; a weak D match, TRBD1 (5 bases). CDR3 length: 19 residues. The V end lost 3 bases, the J end lost 0 bases, and 21 bases lay between the germline ends. Germline V lookup: CDR1 SGHRS, CDR2 YFSETQ. The CDR3 coding sequence is TGCGCCAGCAGCTCACTACCGACAGCCCGGGGGACAACTAATGAAAAACTGTTTTTT. This encodes CASSSLPTARGTTNEKLFF.

This clonotype has at least ten counts. The chain employs TRBV25-1 and TRBJ1-2; D gene uncertain. Germline CDR1 MGHDK, CDR2 SYGVNS. This CDR3 is built from 14 residues. Trimming left V 6 bases short and J 5 bases short, with 16 bases between. The chain's CDR3 is CASSHTSGRYGYTF. The CDR3, as DNA: TGTGCCAGCAGCCATACATCGGGGAGGTATGGCTACACCTTC.

This chain links TRBV5-1 with TRBJ1-5; D is undetermined. In germline, CDR1 is SGHRS, CDR2 YFSETQ. The CDR3 contains 15 residues. Between the trimmed V and J ends, which lost 0 bases and 8 bases, there was a span of 15 bases. Here the CDR3 reads CASSLDSGDCKPQHF. The CDR3 DNA sequence: TGCGCCAGCAGCTTGGATTCGGGAGACTGTAAGCCCCAGCATTTT.

This clonotype occurred many times. The J gene is TRBJ2-7, the V gene TRBV5-1, with 7 bases matching TRBD1. In germline, CDR1 is SGHRS, CDR2 YFSETQ. Trimming took 0 bases from V and 7 from J; bases not matched to a gene: 10. The CDR3 is 15 residues long. This chain's CDR3 is CASSLVGAAGGEQYF. CDR3 DNA: TGCGCCAGCAGCTTGGTGGGGGCCGCAGGGGGAGAGCAGTACTTC.

This clonotype was detected ten times or more. The chain is built from TRBV28 and TRBJ2-1; a possible D gene is TRBD2 (5 bases). The CDR3 length is 13 residues. Trimming took off 7 bases at V and 2 bases at J, with 9 bases between the two ends. Germline assignment: CDR1 MDHEN and CDR2 SYDVKM. The CDR3 nucleotides read TGTGCCAGCAAGCTGGGAGCCTACAATGAGCAGTTCTTC. This gives the protein CASKLGAYNEQFF.

Ten or more counts support this clonotype. The chain combines TRBV6-5 with TRBJ2-7, with D perhaps matching TRBD1 (5 bases). Germline V lookup: CDR1 MNHEY, CDR2 SVGAGI. The CDR3 extends over 15 amino acids. Between the trimmed V and J ends, which lost 0 bases and 3 bases, there was a span of 12 bases. As DNA, the CDR3 is TGTGCCAGCAGTTACTCCAGTCTAGGGGTCTACGAGCAGTACTTC. Protein: CASSYSSLGVYEQYF.

This clonotype was recorded many times. The chain recombines TRBV4-3 with TRBJ2-5; possibly TRBD2 for D (5 bases). Deletions cut 3 bases from V and 5 bases from J, with 10 bases between. The germline V gene has CDR1 LGHNA and CDR2 YSLEER. This CDR3 spans 13 amino acids. CDR3 in amino acids: CASSQAPGETQYF. CDR3 nucleotide sequence: TGCGCCAGCAGCCAGGCCCCGGGGGAGACCCAGTACTTC.

This clonotype was counted many times. The V gene is TRBV20-1, the J gene TRBJ2-3, with TRBD2 as a possible D gene (5 bases). V lost 3 bases to trimming and J lost 2 bases, with 9 bases between them. This CDR3 has 13 amino acids. Germline V lookup: CDR1 DFQATT, CDR2 SNEGSKA (reference sequence). CDR3 DNA sequence: TGCAGTGCTAGCGGGGTGACCACAGATACGCAGTATTTT. This gives the protein CSASGVTTDTQYF.

This clonotype was picked up many times. J is TRBJ2-7 and V is TRBV15; D perhaps matches TRBD2 (7 bases). This CDR3 region has 15 residues. V lost 3 bases, J lost 3 bases, and 15 bases lay in between. Germline CDR1 reads LNHNV; CDR2 reads YYDKDF (reference sequence). The CDR3 loop reads CATSRGGAEFYEQYF. The CDR3 nucleotides read TGTGCCACCAGCAGGGGGGGGGCGGAGTTCTACGAGCAGTACTTC.

This clonotype was seen many times. This chain joins TRBV25-1 and TRBJ2-7, with no clear D. The CDR3 sequence is 11 residues long. The germline CDR1 and CDR2 sequences are MGHDK and SYGVNS. Trimming took 5 bases from V and 3 from J, leaving 5 bases between them. The CDR3 protein is CASSLFYEQYF. CDR3 DNA sequence: TGTGCCAGCAGTCTTTTCTACGAGCAGTACTTC.

This clonotype was recorded many times. This chain joins TRBV12-3 or TRBV12-4 and TRBJ2-5, with a possible D match to TRBD1 (6 bases). V dropped 4 bases and J dropped 1 base, with 10 bases sitting between them. This CDR3 contains 14 residues. The CDR3 loop is CASSSLGGQETQYF. The CDR3 nucleotides read TGTGCCAGCAGTTCGTTAGGGGGCCAAGAGACCCAGTACTTC.

This clonotype showed up many times. The rearrangement joins TRBV5-1 to TRBJ2-5; 10 bases align to TRBD1. The CDR3 runs to 14 residues. Losses at the gene ends were 0 bases for V and 5 bases for J; bases not matched to a gene: 1. From germline, CDR1 is SGHRS and CDR2 YFSETQ. CDR3 region: CASSLGQGAETQYF. CDR3 coding DNA: TGCGCCAGCAGCTTGGGACAGGGGGCTGAGACCCAGTACTTC. Together with reference TRBV5-1 and TRBJ2-5, the CDR3 gives the full variable domain: KAGVTQTPRYLIKTRGQQVTLSCSPISGHRSVSWYQQTPGQGLQFLFEYFSETQRNKGNFPGRFSGRQFSNSRSEMNVSTLELGDSALYLCASSLGQGAETQYFGPGTRLLVL.

This clonotype was detected many times. In nucleotides, the CDR3 is TGTGCCAGCAGCCAAGGACTAGCTCGCGAGCAGTTCTTC. Encoded protein: CASSQGLAREQFF. The chain is built from TRBV7-2 and TRBJ2-1, with 8 bases that match TRBD2. This CDR3 is 13 amino acids long. The V gene's germline CDR1 is SGHTA and CDR2 FQGNSA. Trimming cost V 5 bases and J 10 bases; bases outside gene matches: 7. Complete variable domain (other parts from reference TRBV7-2 and TRBJ2-1): GAGVSQSPSNKVTEKGKDVELRCDPISGHTALYWYRQSLGQGLEFLIYFQGNSAPDKSGLPSDRFSAERTGGSVSTLTIQRTQQEDSAVYLCASSQGLAREQFFGPGTRLTVL.

As concerns this clonotype: A much larger clone lies a single base off, so this may be a read error. The CDR3 carries no conserved terminal phenylalanine or tryptophan, so it likely arises from a read error. The rearrangement joins TRBV20-1 to TRBJ2-1; TRBD1 is a possible D gene (8 bases). The CDR3 contains 16 residues. The V end lost 1 base, the J end lost 5 bases, and 18 bases lay between the germline ends. The V gene's germline CDR1 is DFQATT and CDR2 SNEGSKA (reference sequence). This CDR3 reads CSARGNRGGRHNEQFS. In nucleotides, the CDR3 is TGCAGTGCTAGAGGCAACAGGGGGGGAAGACACAATGAGCAGTTCTCC.

This clonotype was counted ten times or more. This chain joins TRBV3-1 and TRBJ2-2, with 12 bases lining up with TRBD2. V shed 4 bases, J shed 3 bases, and the junction held 6 bases outside the gene matches. The CDR3 totals 17 residues. Germline values: CDR1 LGHDT, CDR2 YNNKEL (reference sequence). The CDR3 sequence: CASSRRTSGADTGELFF. The CDR3 DNA follows: TGTGCCAGCAGCCGTCGGACTAGCGGGGCCGACACCGGGGAGCTGTTTTTT.

The sample holds many counts of this clonotype. The V and J genes are TRBV12-3 or TRBV12-4 and TRBJ2-7, with 9 positions matching TRBD1. The CDR3 has 15 amino acids. V gave up 5 bases and J gave up 4 bases; unmatched junction bases: 9. The chain's CDR3 is CASSNKDRGWYEQYF. The CDR3 nucleotides are TGTGCCAGCAGTAATAAGGACAGGGGATGGTACGAGCAGTACTTC.

This clonotype has a count of ten or more. The chain carries TRBV25-1 and TRBJ1-6; D is uncertain. Per the germline V gene, CDR1 is MGHDK and CDR2 is SYGVNS. The V end was cut by 0 bases, the J end by 7 bases, with 7 bases between. CDR3 size: 14 residues. CDR3 sequence: CASSEYAVNSPLHF. CDR3 sequence (DNA): TGTGCCAGCAGTGAATATGCAGTAAATTCACCCCTCCACTTT.

Regarding this clonotype: A much bigger clone sits one base away, suggesting this may be a read error. This chain links TRBV20-1 with TRBJ2-7; weak D call: TRBD1 (6 bases). From germline, CDR1 is DFQATT and CDR2 SNEGSKA (reference sequence). CDR3 length: 14 amino acids. V lost 2 bases and J lost 2, with 13 bases in between. The CDR3 DNA is TGCAGTGCTAGAACCAGGACAGCCACCTACGAGCAGTACTTC. Its protein is CSARTRTATYEQYF.

This clonotype was counted ten times or more. J is TRBJ2-5 and V is TRBV5-1; perhaps TRBD2 as D (5 bases). This CDR3 comprises 15 residues. Germline V CDR1 and CDR2: SGHRS, YFSETQ. V was clipped by 0 bases and J by 2 bases, with 11 bases between them. DNA for the CDR3: TGCGCCAGCAGCTTGGCCGATGGGAGACAAGAGACCCAGTACTTC. Residues: CASSLADGRQETQYF.

This clonotype was counted at least ten times. The chain couples TRBV6-5 to TRBJ2-7; TRBD1 or TRBD2 may be the D gene (5 bases each). In germline, CDR1 is MNHEY, CDR2 SVGAGI. Between the trimmed V and J ends, which lost 5 bases and 6 bases, there was a span of 14 bases. There are 13 residues in the CDR3. The CDR3 loop reads CASSTGTAGEQYF. CDR3 DNA sequence: TGTGCCAGCAGTACCGGGACCGCCGGCGAGCAGTACTTC.

In this sample, this clonotype turned up many times. This chain links TRBV5-1 with TRBJ2-1, with D possibly matching TRBD2 (6 bases). V lost 4 bases to trimming and J lost 1 base, with 12 bases between them. Germline CDR1 reads SGHRS; CDR2 reads YFSETQ. There are 15 residues in the CDR3. As DNA, the CDR3 is TGCGCCAGCAGCGGAGGGATGGGGTCCTACAATGAGCAGTTCTTC. Translation: CASSGGMGSYNEQFF. Full variable domain (missing parts from reference TRBV5-1 and TRBJ2-1): KAGVTQTPRYLIKTRGQQVTLSCSPISGHRSVSWYQQTPGQGLQFLFEYFSETQRNKGNFPGRFSGRQFSNSRSEMNVSTLELGDSALYLCASSGGMGSYNEQFFGPGTRLTVL.